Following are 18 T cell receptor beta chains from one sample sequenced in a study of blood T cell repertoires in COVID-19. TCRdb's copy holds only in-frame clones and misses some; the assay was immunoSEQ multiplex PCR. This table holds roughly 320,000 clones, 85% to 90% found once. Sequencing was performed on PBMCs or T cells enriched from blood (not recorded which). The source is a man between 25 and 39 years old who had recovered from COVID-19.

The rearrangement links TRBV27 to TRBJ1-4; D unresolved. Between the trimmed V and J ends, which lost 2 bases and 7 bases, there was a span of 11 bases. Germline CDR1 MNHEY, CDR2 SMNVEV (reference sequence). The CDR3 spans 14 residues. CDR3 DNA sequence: TGTGCCAGCAGTTTAACGCGGGCCCCTGAAAAACTGTTTTTT. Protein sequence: CASSLTRAPEKLFF.

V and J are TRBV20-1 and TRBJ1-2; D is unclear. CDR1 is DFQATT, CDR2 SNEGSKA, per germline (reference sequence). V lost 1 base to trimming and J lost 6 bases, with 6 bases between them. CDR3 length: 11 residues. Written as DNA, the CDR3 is TGCAGTGCTAGAGGGAGCGATGGCTACACCTTC. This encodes CSARGSDGYTF.

CDR3 DNA: TGTGCCAGCTCACCAGGGCTGAACGTGAACACTGAAGCTTTCTTT. Protein sequence: CASSPGLNVNTEAFF. V and J are TRBV18 and TRBJ1-1, with unresolved D. Germline CDR1 KGHSH, CDR2 LQKENI. The V and J ends lost 2 bases and 0 bases respectively, with 10 bases between them. The CDR3 sequence is 15 residues long.

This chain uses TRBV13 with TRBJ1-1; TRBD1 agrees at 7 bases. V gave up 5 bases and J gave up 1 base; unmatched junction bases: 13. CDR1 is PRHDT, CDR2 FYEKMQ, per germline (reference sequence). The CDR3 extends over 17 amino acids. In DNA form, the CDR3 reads TGTGCCAGCAGCCAGAGACGGGACAGACCCCGGAACACTGAAGCTTTCTTT. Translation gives CASSQRRDRPRNTEAFF.

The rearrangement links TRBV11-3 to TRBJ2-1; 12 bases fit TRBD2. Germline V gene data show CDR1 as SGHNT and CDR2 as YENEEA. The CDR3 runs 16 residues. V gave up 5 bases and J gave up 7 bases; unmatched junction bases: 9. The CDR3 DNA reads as TGTGCCAGCAGCGTATCTAGCGGGAGGGCCGTTAATGAGCAGTTCTTC. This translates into CASSVSSGRAVNEQFF.

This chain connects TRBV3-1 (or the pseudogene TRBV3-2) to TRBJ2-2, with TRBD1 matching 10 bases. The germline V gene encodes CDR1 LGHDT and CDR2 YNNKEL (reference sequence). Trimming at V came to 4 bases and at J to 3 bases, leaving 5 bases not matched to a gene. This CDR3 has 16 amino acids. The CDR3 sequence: CASSPGQGVYTGELFF. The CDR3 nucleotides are TGTGCCAGCAGCCCCGGACAGGGGGTGTACACCGGGGAGCTGTTTTTT.

CDR3 in amino acids: CASSFGTGGYEQYF. CDR3 nucleotide sequence: TGTGCCAGCAGTTTCGGGACAGGGGGCTACGAGCAGTACTTC. V gene TRBV28 combines with J gene TRBJ2-7, with 11 bases lining up with TRBD1. The ends lost 3 bases at V and 3 bases at J; junction bases unmatched: 1. This CDR3 comprises 14 residues. Per the germline V gene, CDR1 is MDHEN and CDR2 is SYDVKM.

Here the CDR3 DNA reads TGCGCCAGCAGCCAAGTCTTCGCTAGCGGGAGTAATGAGCAGTTCTTC. Its translation is CASSQVFASGSNEQFF. The V and J genes are TRBV4-1 and TRBJ2-1, with TRBD2 matching over 10 bases. Germline values: CDR1 MGHRA, CDR2 YSYEKL. Germline trimming cut 1 base from V and 7 bases from J; bases unmatched to any gene: 7. The CDR3 has 16 residues.

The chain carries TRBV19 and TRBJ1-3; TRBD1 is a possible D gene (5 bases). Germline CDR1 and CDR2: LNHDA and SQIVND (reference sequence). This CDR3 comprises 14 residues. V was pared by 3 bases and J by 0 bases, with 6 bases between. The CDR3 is CASSIDSSGNTIYF. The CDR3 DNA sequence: TGTGCCAGTAGTATCGACAGCTCTGGAAACACCATATATTTT.

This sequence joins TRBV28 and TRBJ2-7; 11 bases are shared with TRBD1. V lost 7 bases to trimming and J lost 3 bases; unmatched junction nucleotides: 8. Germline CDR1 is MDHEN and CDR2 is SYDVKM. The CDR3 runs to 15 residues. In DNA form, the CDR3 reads TGTGCCAGCACAACCGCGGGGACAGGGGGCTACGAGCAGTACTTC. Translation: CASTTAGTGGYEQYF. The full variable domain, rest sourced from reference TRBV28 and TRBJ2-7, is DVKVTQSSRYLVKRTGEKVFLECVQDMDHENMFWYRQDPGLGLRLIYFSYDVKMKEKGDIPEGYSVSREKKERFSLILESASTNQTSMYLCASTTAGTGGYEQYFGPGTRLTVT.

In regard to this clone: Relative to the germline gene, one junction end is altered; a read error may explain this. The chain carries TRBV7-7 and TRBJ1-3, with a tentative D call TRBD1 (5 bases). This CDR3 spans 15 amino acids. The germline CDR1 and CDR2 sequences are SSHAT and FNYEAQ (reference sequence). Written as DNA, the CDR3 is TGTGCTAGCAGCTTAGGGGAGGGCCCAGGAAACACCATATATTTT. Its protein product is CASSLGEGPGNTIYF.

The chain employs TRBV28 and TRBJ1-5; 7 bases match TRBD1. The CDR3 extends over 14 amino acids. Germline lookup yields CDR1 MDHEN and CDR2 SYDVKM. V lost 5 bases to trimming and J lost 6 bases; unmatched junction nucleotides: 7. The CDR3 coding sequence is TGTGCCAGCAGTCTAAACAGGGGACGTCAGCCCCAGCATTTT. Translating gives CASSLNRGRQPQHF.

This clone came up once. The DNA for the CDR3 is TGTGCCAGCAGCTCGGGACAGGGGGGGGTTCAGCCCCAGCATTTT. Encoded protein: CASSSGQGGVQPQHF. The chain couples TRBV7-6 to TRBJ1-5; 11 nucleotides agree with TRBD1. This CDR3 is 15 amino acids long. Trimming cost V 4 bases and J 6 bases; bases outside gene matches: 5. The V gene's germline CDR1 is SGHVS and CDR2 FNYEAQ.

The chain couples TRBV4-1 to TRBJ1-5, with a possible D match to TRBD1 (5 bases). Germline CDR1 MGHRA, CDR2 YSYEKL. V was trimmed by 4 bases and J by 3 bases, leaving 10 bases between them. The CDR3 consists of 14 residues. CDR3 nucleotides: TGCGCCAGCAGCCCCACGGGGGTCAATCAGCCCCAGCATTTT. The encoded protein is CASSPTGVNQPQHF.

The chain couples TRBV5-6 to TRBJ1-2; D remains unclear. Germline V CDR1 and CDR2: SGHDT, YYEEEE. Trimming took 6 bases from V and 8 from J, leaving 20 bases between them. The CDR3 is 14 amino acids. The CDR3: CASTPRLELEGYTF. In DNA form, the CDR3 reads TGTGCCAGCACCCCTCGGCTCGAGTTGGAGGGCTACACCTTC.

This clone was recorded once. In DNA, the CDR3 is TGTGCCACCGCCGCCCCGGGACTAGCGGGAGGGCCGGTCAATGAGCAGTTCTTC. This sequence encodes CATAAPGLAGGPVNEQFF. V and J are TRBV10-3 and TRBJ2-1, with TRBD2 identical over 16 bases. Germline V lookup: CDR1 ENHRY, CDR2 SYGVKD. This CDR3 comprises 18 residues. J gave up 6 bases and V 10 bases, and 15 bases lay outside the gene matches.

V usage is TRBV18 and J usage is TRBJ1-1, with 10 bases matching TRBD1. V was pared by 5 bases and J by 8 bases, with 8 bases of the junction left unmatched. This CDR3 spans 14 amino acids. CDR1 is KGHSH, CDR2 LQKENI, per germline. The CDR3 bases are TGTGCCAGCTCAACGACAGGGGGCGCATCGGAAGCTTTCTTT. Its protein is CASSTTGGASEAFF. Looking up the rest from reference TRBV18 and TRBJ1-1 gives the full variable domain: NAGVMQNPRHLVRRRGQEARLRCSPMKGHSHVYWYRQLPEEGLKFMVYLQKENIIDESGMPKERFSAEFPKEGPSILRIQQVVRGDSAAYFCASSTTGGASEAFFGQGTRLTVV.

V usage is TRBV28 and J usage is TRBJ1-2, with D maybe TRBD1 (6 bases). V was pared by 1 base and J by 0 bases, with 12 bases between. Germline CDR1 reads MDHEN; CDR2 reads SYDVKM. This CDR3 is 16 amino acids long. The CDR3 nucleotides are TGTGCCAGCAGTTTATACATCAGGGGAACTAACTATGGCTACACCTTC. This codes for CASSLYIRGTNYGYTF.